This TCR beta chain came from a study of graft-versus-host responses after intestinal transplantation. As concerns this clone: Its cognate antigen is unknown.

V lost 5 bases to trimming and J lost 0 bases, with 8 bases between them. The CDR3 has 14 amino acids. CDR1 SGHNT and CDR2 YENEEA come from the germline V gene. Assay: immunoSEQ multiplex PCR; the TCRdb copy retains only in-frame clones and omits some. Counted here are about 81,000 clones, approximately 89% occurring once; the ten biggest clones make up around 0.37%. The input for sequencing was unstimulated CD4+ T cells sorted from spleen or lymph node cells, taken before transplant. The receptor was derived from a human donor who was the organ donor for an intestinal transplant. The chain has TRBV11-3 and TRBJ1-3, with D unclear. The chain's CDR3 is CASSRGNSGNTIYF. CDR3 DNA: TGTGCCAGCAGCCGCGGGAACTCTGGAAACACCATATATTTT. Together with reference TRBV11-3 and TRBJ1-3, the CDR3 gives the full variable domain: EAGVVQSPRYKIIEKKQPVAFWCNPISGHNTLYWYLQNLGQGPELLIRYENEEAVDDSQLPKDRFSAERLKGVDSTLKIQPAELGDSAVYLCASSRGNSGNTIYFGEGSWLTVV.